This is a list of T cell receptor beta chains from one sample in a study of glioma-infiltrating T cells. TCRdb processed the multiplex PCR reads anew with MiXCR; each CDR3 protein has one entry. The data contain about 93,000 distinct CDR3 sequences, approximately 39% of them singletons. Sequencing was done on a sample of glioma tissue, nonneoplastic brain tissue, or PBMCs (not recorded which). The receptors were gathered from a human donor with low-grade glioma or glioblastoma, undergoing nonglioma brain surgery, or in good health (not recorded which). Both conserved end residues are part of each CDR3. A D gene is named only where the DNA matches it firmly. Part of the rows lack a size; the others show once, few, many or a class for expanded clones.

TRBV6-6,many,TRBJ1-1,.,CASSYARQNTEAFF,TGTGCCAGCAGTTACGCCCGACAGAACACTGAAGCTTTCTTT
TRBV20-1,.,TRBJ1-6,.,CSAENRDKYNSPLHF,TGCAGTGCCGAGAACCGGGACAAATATAATTCACCCCTCCACTTT
TRBV20-1,.,TRBJ2-1,TRBD2,CSASGGDEQFF,TGCAGTGCTAGCGGGGGGGATGAGCAGTTCTTC
TRBV5-4,many,TRBJ2-5,.,CASSPRDKETQYF,TGTGCCAGCAGCCCCCGGGACAAAGAGACCCAGTACTTC
TRBV12-3/TRBV12-4,many,TRBJ2-2,TRBD1,CASTGGPNTGELFF,TGTGCCAGTACAGGGGGACCGAACACCGGGGAGCTGTTTTTT
TRBV7-2,many,TRBJ2-7,.,CASSLNRGPFYEQYF,TGTGCCAGCAGCTTAAACCGGGGTCCTTTCTACGAGCAGTACTTC
TRBV6-1,many,TRBJ1-2,.,CASPRADRLYGYTF,TGTGCCAGCCCACGCGCCGACAGGCTATATGGCTACACCTTC
TRBV15,many,TRBJ1-5,.,CATSRESGREPQHF,TGTGCCACCAGCAGAGAGTCAGGGAGGGAGCCCCAGCATTTT
TRBV28,many,TRBJ2-7,.,CASSLPGTWGGEQYF,TGTGCCAGCAGTCTGCCCGGGACATGGGGCGGCGAGCAGTACTTC
TRBV18,many,TRBJ1-4,TRBD1,CASSLQDRGREKLFF,TGTGCCAGCTCACTTCAGGACAGGGGAAGGGAAAAACTGTTTTTT
TRBV12-3/TRBV12-4,many,TRBJ2-7,.,CASSLTSRAEQYF,TGTGCCAGCAGTCTCACTTCTAGGGCCGAGCAGTACTTC
TRBV25-1,.,TRBJ2-1,TRBD1,CANREGQARDELFF,TGTGCCAACAGGGAAGGACAGGCCCGGGATGAGCTGTTCTTC
TRBV19,many,TRBJ1-5,.,CASSIKINQPQHF,TGTGCCAGTAGTATTAAGATAAATCAGCCCCAGCATTTT
TRBV20-1,.,TRBJ2-5,.,CSGASSTETQYF,TGCAGTGGGGCCAGCAGCACAGAGACCCAGTACTTC
TRBV20-1,many,TRBJ2-1,TRBD1,CSATTGGVGGEQFF,TGCAGTGCCACGACAGGGGGCGTAGGGGGTGAGCAGTTCTTC
TRBV7-3,many,TRBJ2-5,TRBD2,CASSLYGTSGQETQYF,TGTGCCAGCAGCTTGTATGGGACTAGCGGACAAGAGACCCAGTACTTC
TRBV28,many,TRBJ1-1,.,CASGEFERWFF,TGTGCCAGCGGGGAATTCGAGAGGTGGTTCTTT
TRBV29-1,many,TRBJ2-5,.,CSGVDSAIWTQYF,TGCAGCGGGGTCGACAGCGCGATATGGACCCAGTACTTC
TRBV20-1,.,TRBJ1-1,.,CSASRQVVNTEAFF,TGCAGCGCTAGCCGACAGGTGGTGAACACTGAAGCTTTCTTT
TRBV3-1,many,TRBJ2-5,.,CASGLHGQETQYF,TGTGCCAGCGGGTTGCACGGGCAAGAGACCCAGTACTTC
TRBV19,.,TRBJ2-3,TRBD2,CATGNRAGGTDTQYF,TGTGCCACTGGCAACAGGGCGGGAGGAACAGATACGCAGTATTTT
TRBV29-1,.,TRBJ1-1,.,CSVSNGPGTEALF,TGCAGCGTTTCTAACGGCCCTGGCACTGAAGCTCTCTTT
TRBV19,many,TRBJ2-2,.,CASSIGGVGTGELFF,TGTGCCAGTAGTATAGGAGGGGTGGGGACCGGGGAGCTGTTTTTT
TRBV28,few,TRBJ2-1,TRBD2,CASSSTSGRYEQFF,TGTGCCAGCAGTTCGACTAGCGGTCGTTATGAGCAGTTCTTC
TRBV2,many,TRBJ1-4,.,CASRVRNEKLFF,TGTGCCAGCAGGGTCCGAAATGAAAAACTGTTTTTT
TRBV5-1,few,TRBJ2-3,.,CASSLQLPSTDTQYF,TGCGCCAGCAGCTTGCAGCTACCTAGCACAGATACGCAGTATTTT
TRBV10-2,.,TRBJ2-6,.,CAGSFELSGANVLTF,TGCGCCGGCAGTTTCGAGCTCTCTGGGGCCAACGTCCTGACTTTC
TRBV6-4,many,TRBJ2-3,.,CASSKGDTQYF,TGTGCCAGCAGCAAAGGTGATACGCAGTATTTT
TRBV5-5,.,TRBJ2-1,TRBD1,CASSLGTGVTEKFF,TGTGCCAGCAGCTTGGGGACAGGGGTAACGGAGAAGTTCTTC
TRBV27,.,TRBJ1-1,.,CASGRDTGGTEAFF,TGTGCCAGCGGGAGGGACACGGGAGGCACTGAAGCTTTCTTT
TRBV20-1,once,TRBJ2-1,.,CSASSSWRPEQFF,TGCAGTGCTAGCTCCAGCTGGAGACCCGAGCAGTTCTTC
TRBV7-2,.,TRBJ1-2,.,CASSPRQASYTF,TGTGCCAGCAGCCCGCGACAGGCCAGCTACACCTTC
TRBV20-1,many,TRBJ2-1,.,CSAREGQRPFF,TGCAGTGCTAGAGAAGGACAACGGCCGTTCTTC
TRBV18,many,TRBJ1-1,.,CASSPPGTQNTEAFF,TGTGCCAGCTCACCACCCGGGACACAGAACACTGAAGCTTTCTTT
TRBV6-5,.,TRBJ2-5,.,CASSYGGGQQETQYF,TGTGCCAGCAGTTACGGGGGTGGGCAGCAAGAGACCCAGTACTTC
TRBV20-1,many,TRBJ2-3,.,CSAPETGQLGHTQYF,TGCAGTGCCCCTGAGACAGGCCAATTGGGGCATACGCAGTATTTT
TRBV18,many,TRBJ2-5,.,CASAPEGMGTQYF,TGTGCCAGCGCGCCCGAGGGGATGGGGACCCAGTACTTC
TRBV9,.,TRBJ2-1,.,CASGVLDNEQFF,TGTGCCAGCGGCGTTCTCGACAATGAGCAGTTCTTC
TRBV6-1,many,TRBJ2-1,.,CASKQAGVNEQFF,TGTGCCAGCAAACAGGCCGGGGTCAATGAGCAGTTCTTC
TRBV12-3/TRBV12-4,.,TRBJ2-7,.,CASSRGITYEQYF,TGTGCCAGCAGCCGGGGAATCACCTACGAGCAGTACTTC
TRBV2,many,TRBJ2-6,.,CASRFQHSGANVLTF,TGTGCCAGCAGATTCCAGCACTCTGGGGCCAACGTCCTGACTTTC